This T cell receptor (beta chain) was recorded in a study of CXCR3-negative and CXCR3-positive naive CD8 T cells. Whole-study results and caveats: Higher TRB CDR3 hydrophobicity marked CXCR3-positive naive cells relative to CXCR3-negative naive cells. Similar TRBV-TRBJ gene usage was seen in naive CXCR3-negative and CXCR3-positive cells, but not in memory cells.

Naive CD8+ T cells displayed a CD45RO-CCR7+CD27+CD95- phenotype. 5' RACE that incorporated UMI labels was used to prepare the TRB cDNA libraries. TCRdb reanalyzed the 5' RACE reads and collapses them to one entry per CDR3 protein, without DNA. The ten most abundant clones cover about 0.48% of a sample with 150,000 to 180,000 distinct CDR3 sequences. As to this clonotype: What it binds is unknown.

Sequencing input: naive CXCR3+ CD8+ T cells from blood. Noted subset: CD45RO-CCR7+CD27+CD95- naive CD8+ T cells expressing CXCR3 (TNR3+). The TCR sequence derives from a human donor in good health. Some clones in this sample may be carry-over from other donors' samples.

CDR3 sequence reads: CARSLLGPGINTGELFF. This chain links TRBV7-3 with TRBJ2-2; TCRdb's assignment of TRBD1 cannot be checked, as there is no DNA. Germline CDR1 is SGHTA and CDR2 is FQGTGA. The length of the CDR3 is 17 residues.